One T cell receptor (beta chain) is described in this entry. Germline CDR1 LGHNA, CDR2 YNFKEQ. The CDR3 loop spans 16 amino acids. V lost 8 bases and J lost 0; bases outside the gene matches: 9. The sample comes from a study of blood T cell repertoires in COVID-19. Study-level information: The origin of the acute and convalescent COVID-19 samples was the United States, Italy and Spain.

Only in-frame clones appear in the TCRdb table, and some are missing; sequencing was by immunoSEQ multiplex PCR. The sample holds 150,000 or so clones, 85% to 90% seen once. The source is a human donor in a cohort sampled during active COVID-19. What was sequenced was peripheral blood. The gene calls are TRBV4-2 and TRBJ2-1, with TRBD2 matching over 8 bases. CDR3 region: CASLVAGPSSYNEQFF. The CDR3 bases are TGTGCCAGCCTTGTAGCGGGACCGAGCTCCTACAATGAGCAGTTCTTC.